This TCR beta chain came from a study of blood T cell repertoires in COVID-19. Whole-study context: The United States, Italy and Spain supplied acute and convalescent COVID-19 samples. PBMCs, B-cell-depleted T cells, or T cells were the source of the cDNA or gDNA that made up the material.

As processed by the authors: Quantification of nucleated cells was approximated via reference gene primer amplification. Profiled with immunoSEQ multiplex PCR; TCRdb holds only in-frame clones, not every one. Clone size and V and J calls were adopted from that table, with D and trimming inferred from the DNA. The sample lists some 240,000 clones, roughly 84% seen once, with more than 1.2% in the top ten. This sequence originates from a woman between 35 and 50 years old who had recovered from COVID-19. Input material: peripheral blood.

As DNA, the CDR3 is TGTGCCAGCTCACCACCGTACGCGGGGGTCACAGATACGCAGTATTTT. Its protein product is CASSPPYAGVTDTQYF. The chain links TRBV18 to TRBJ2-3; 7 positions agree with TRBD2. With 0 bases clipped from V and 2 bases from J, the junction kept 5 bases outside the gene matches. CDR1 KGHSH and CDR2 LQKENI come from the germline V gene. The CDR3 covers 16 residues.